The clone carrying this T cell receptor (beta chain) was counted only a few times. Its specificity is unknown. The V gene's germline CDR1 is MNHNS and CDR2 SASEGT. The V gene lost 7 bases and the J gene lost 6 bases, with 15 bases spanning the gap. The CDR3 length is 14 residues. The data stem from a study of shared clonotypes between healthy human individuals. The wider study: CD4 naive and memory got three plates each, CD8 naive two, CD8 memory one. Overall study results and limits: What naive subsets generally showed was a larger estimated richness than memory subsets showed.

Produced via immunoSEQ multiplex PCR; TCRdb's table is partial and in-frame only. The sample lists over a million clones; around 78% were seen once. A split of CD4+ cells into CD45RA+ naive and CD45RA-negative memory subsets was performed. This sequence joins TRBV6-1 and TRBJ2-2, with TRBD2 as a possible D gene (6 bases). The sequencing input was memory CD4+ T cells from PBMCs. Stated subset: CD45RA-negative fraction. The receptor's source is a man between 18 and 29 years old in good health. Some clones in this sample may be carry-over from other donors' samples. In DNA, the CDR3 is TGTGCCAGCATTTCCGTGCGGGGCTCCGGGGAGCTGTTTTTT. It translates to CASISVRGSGELFF.